Given below is one T cell receptor (beta chain) in context. What it binds is unknown. The sample originates from a study of T cell responses to AZD1222 COVID-19 vaccine. Study-wide findings and caveats: Mapped onto spike, vaccine-associated CD4 TCRs spanned it and were dominant at 160-218 and 743-854. White British ancestry dominated among donors, who included more females, and clonal diversity was possibly underestimated.

The CDR3 contains 13 residues. V was shortened by 3 bases and J by 2 bases, with 8 bases between the two germline ends. This table comes from immunoSEQ multiplex PCR, and its TCRdb copy is limited to in-frame clones, with some not included. The sample includes some 97,000 clones, approximately 91% seen only once; the top ten take over 15%. The sequence derives from an adult in good health. The chain is built from TRBV12-3 or TRBV12-4 and TRBJ2-7; D gene uncertain. The sequences come from peripheral blood, collected on day 0 of AZD1222 vaccination. As DNA, the CDR3 is TGTGCCAGCAGTTTGGCACAGCCCTACGAGCAGTACTTC. It encodes CASSLAQPYEQYF.